One and the same sample provided the 21 T cell receptor beta chains below, sequenced in a study of cytomegalovirus exposure and HLA in healthy donors. In the PCR, 60 Vbeta and 13 Jbeta primers were used. Assay: immunoSEQ multiplex PCR; the TCRdb copy retains only in-frame clones and omits some. The sample holds about 180,000 clones, around 82% seen once. Sequenced input: PBMCs. The source is a woman in her forties or fifties in good health and CMV-seropositive.

A word on this clone: Germline is not matched at one junction end, which may reflect a read error. This rearrangement joins TRBV5-1 to TRBJ2-5; D gene uncertain. The length of the CDR3 is 13 residues. The germline gives CDR1 SGHRS, CDR2 YFSETQ. CDR3: CASSSAIREAQYF. The CDR3 nucleotides read TGCGCCAGCAGCTCTGCAATCAGAGAGGCCCAGTACTTC.

The chain joins TRBV30 to TRBJ1-1; maybe TRBD1 (6 bases). V lost 0 bases and J 5 bases, leaving 10 bases between the germline ends. The CDR3 spans 13 residues. In germline, CDR1 is GTSNPN, CDR2 SVGIG (reference sequence). This CDR3 reads CAWSVLQGTEAFF. The CDR3 nucleotides are TGTGCCTGGAGTGTCTTACAGGGTACTGAAGCTTTCTTT.

This clone was seen a single time. The chain recombines TRBV7-9 with TRBJ1-4; the match to TRBD1 covers 7 bases. CDR3 length: 12 amino acids. J was trimmed by 11 bases and V by 3 bases; bases with no gene match: 3. Germline lookup yields CDR1 SEHNR and CDR2 FQNEAQ (reference sequence). CDR3 residues: CASSLEGGKLFF. The CDR3 DNA sequence: TGTGCCAGCAGCTTGGAAGGGGGCAAACTGTTTTTT.

This clone was counted between two and nine times. V usage is TRBV6-1 and J usage is TRBJ2-2, with D hard to call. The V and J ends lost 6 bases and 4 bases respectively, with 9 bases between them. There are 13 residues in the CDR3. Per germline, CDR1 MNHNS and CDR2 SASEGT. This CDR3 reads CASRHGPTGELFF. For the CDR3, the DNA is TGTGCCAGCAGGCACGGTCCCACCGGGGAGCTGTTTTTT.

The chain combines TRBV10-3 with TRBJ2-3; D perhaps matches TRBD2 (6 bases). Germline-derived CDR1 and CDR2 are ENHRY and SYGVKD. The V end was cut by 7 bases, the J end by 2 bases, with 13 bases between. The CDR3 is 14 residues long. The CDR3 sequence is CAITSREPTDTQYF. The CDR3 coding sequence is TGTGCCATCACCTCCCGGGAGCCCACAGATACGCAGTATTTT.

V is TRBV5-4 and J is TRBJ2-1, with TRBD1 identical over 10 bases. Germline V gene sequence: CDR1 SGHNT, CDR2 YYREEE (reference sequence). The CDR3 spans 15 residues. The ends lost 4 bases at V and 8 bases at J; junction bases unmatched: 9. For the CDR3, the DNA is TGTGCCAGCAGCGTATCCGGGACAGGGGCTGATGAGCAGTTCTTC. Translation gives CASSVSGTGADEQFF.

As concerns this clone: One end of the junction varies from germline; a read error may be responsible. Other DNA sequences in the same sample also yield this CDR3. This chain joins TRBV11-2 and TRBJ1-1; TRBD1 might be the D (5 bases). The germline V gene encodes CDR1 SGHAT and CDR2 FQNNGV. The CDR3 consists of 13 residues. The CDR3 region is CASSLDSVTEAFF. DNA of the CDR3: TGTGCCAGCAGCCTAGACAGTGTCACTGAAGCTTTCTTT.

The rearrangement uses TRBV5-4 and TRBJ1-1, with 10 bases fitting TRBD1. This CDR3 has 15 amino acids. Germline V gene lookup returns CDR1 SGHNT and CDR2 YYREEE (reference sequence). V shed 5 bases, J shed 2 bases, and the junction held 6 bases outside the gene matches. The CDR3 here is CASRTGQGSNTEAFF. In nucleotides, the CDR3 is TGTGCCAGCAGGACGGGACAGGGGTCAAACACTGAAGCTTTCTTT.

This chain uses TRBV5-1 with TRBJ1-3; D possibly corresponds to TRBD1 (5 bases). From germline, CDR1 is SGHRS and CDR2 YFSETQ. CDR3 length: 16 residues. V was trimmed by 4 bases and J by 1 base, leaving 15 bases between them. DNA for the CDR3: TGCGCCAGCAGCACCCTCCAGGGACTTTCTGGAAACACCATATATTTT. Protein: CASSTLQGLSGNTIYF. The full variable domain, its missing parts supplied by reference TRBV5-1 and TRBJ1-3, is KAGVTQTPRYLIKTRGQQVTLSCSPISGHRSVSWYQQTPGQGLQFLFEYFSETQRNKGNFPGRFSGRQFSNSRSEMNVSTLELGDSALYLCASSTLQGLSGNTIYFGEGSWLTVV.

The chain employs TRBV6-1 and TRBJ1-3; 8 bases fit TRBD1. CDR1 is MNHNS, CDR2 SASEGT, per germline. This CDR3 has 15 amino acids. Trimming cost V 6 bases and J 3 bases; bases outside gene matches: 7. The CDR3 nucleotides are TGTGCCAGCAGATCCTCAGGGGGCCTTGGAAACACCATATATTTT. Translating it yields CASRSSGGLGNTIYF.

The V and J genes are TRBV2 and TRBJ1-1, with TRBD1 matching over 10 bases. The CDR3 length is 15 residues. The V and J ends lost 3 bases and 4 bases, in that order; junction bases with no gene match: 5. Per germline, CDR1 SNHLY and CDR2 FYNNEI. The CDR3 coding sequence is TGTGCCAGCAGTGACGGGACAGGGGTTGTCACTGAAGCTTTCTTT. Residues: CASSDGTGVVTEAFF.

The chain carries TRBV6-6 and TRBJ2-5; TRBD2 matches at 7 bases. With V trimmed by 7 bases and J by 4 bases, 6 bases remained unmatched. Germline V gene data show CDR1 as MNHNY and CDR2 as SVGAGI (reference sequence). CDR3 length equals 13 residues. The CDR3, as DNA: TGTGCCAGCACCGACGGGGGGTTAGAGACCCAGTACTTC. This encodes CASTDGGLETQYF.

The V and J genes are TRBV11-2 and TRBJ2-7; perhaps TRBD1 as D (6 bases). Germline V lookup: CDR1 SGHAT, CDR2 FQNNGV. This CDR3 region has 15 residues. Trimming left V 4 bases short and J 0 bases short, with 13 bases between. The CDR3 region is CASSSLQGISYEQYF. CDR3 bases: TGTGCCAGCAGCTCCTTACAGGGAATCTCCTACGAGCAGTACTTC.

This clone was observed a single time. This chain links TRBV6-1 with TRBJ2-7, with 7 bases aligning to TRBD1. V was pared by 2 bases and J by 3 bases, with 7 bases of the junction left unmatched. The length of the CDR3 is 15 residues. The V gene's germline CDR1 is MNHNS and CDR2 SASEGT. The CDR3 DNA is TGTGCCAGCAGTGAACATTTTCGGGACAGCTACGAGCAGTACTTC. Its protein is CASSEHFRDSYEQYF.

This rearrangement joins TRBV5-1 to TRBJ2-7, with 13 bases that match TRBD2. Germline lookup yields CDR1 SGHRS and CDR2 YFSETQ. The V gene end was trimmed by 0 bases and the J gene end by 5 bases; junction bases not matched to a gene: 2. The CDR3 spans 15 residues. CDR3 coding DNA: TGCGCCAGCAGCTTGGGGACTAGCGGGGGCCACGAGCAGTACTTC. This translates into CASSLGTSGGHEQYF.

The rearrangement links TRBV7-6 to TRBJ1-4; TRBD1 agrees at 11 bases. Germline V gene lookup returns CDR1 SGHVS and CDR2 FNYEAQ. The CDR3 covers 14 residues. Germline trimming cut 5 bases from V and 7 bases from J; bases unmatched to any gene: 3. CDR3 loop: CASSAGQGGEKLFF. The CDR3 DNA reads as TGTGCCAGCAGCGCGGGACAGGGGGGTGAAAAACTGTTTTTT. Drawing the rest from reference TRBV7-6 and TRBJ1-4, the complete variable domain is GAGVSQSPRYKVTKRGQDVALRCDPISGHVSLYWYRQALGQGPEFLTYFNYEAQQDKSGLPNDRFSAERPEGSISTLTIQRTEQRDSAMYRCASSAGQGGEKLFFGSGTQLSVL.

The rearrangement joins TRBV29-1 to TRBJ2-7; 15 bases are shared with TRBD2. The CDR3 contains 17 residues. Trimming took 4 bases from V and 0 from J; bases not matched to a gene: 7. Germline CDR1 SQVTM, CDR2 ANQGSEA. CDR3 DNA: TGCAGCGTTGTTGGGACTAGCGGGGGGTACGACTCCTACGAGCAGTACTTC. Its translation: CSVVGTSGGYDSYEQYF.

The chain employs TRBV30 and TRBJ1-2, with a tentative D call TRBD1 (6 bases). Between the trimmed V and J ends, which lost 1 base and 6 bases, there was a span of 12 bases. The CDR3 covers 13 residues. The germline CDR1 and CDR2 sequences are GTSNPN and SVGIG (reference sequence). The CDR3 DNA sequence: TGTGCCTGGAGTGGAACAGGGATGGATGGCTACACCTTC. The encoded protein is CAWSGTGMDGYTF.

This chain links TRBV9 with TRBJ1-2, with no clear D. The CDR3 covers 15 residues. CDR1 and CDR2 (germline): SGDLS, YYNGEE. V lost 0 bases and J 4 bases, leaving 13 bases between the germline ends. The CDR3 DNA reads as TGTGCCAGCAGCGTAGGAACGGGTTCGCCCTATGGCTACACCTTC. It specifies CASSVGTGSPYGYTF.

This clone showed up just once. The genes are TRBV20-1 and TRBJ2-1; weak D call: TRBD2 (5 bases). The V and J ends lost 3 bases and 9 bases respectively, with 9 bases between them. Germline lookup yields CDR1 DFQATT and CDR2 SNEGSKA (reference sequence). CDR3 length: 11 residues. CDR3 in DNA: TGCAGTGCTAGCCGGACTTTTGAGCAGTTCTTC. This gives the protein CSASRTFEQFF.

The rearrangement joins TRBV9 to TRBJ2-1; TRBD2 aligns across 7 bases. Germline assignment: CDR1 SGDLS and CDR2 YYNGEE. The V segment lost 0 bases and the J segment 1 base; nucleotides outside the gene matches: 1. The length of the CDR3 is 15 residues. CDR3 in amino acids: CASSVVGGSYNEQFF. As DNA, the CDR3 is TGTGCCAGCAGCGTAGTGGGGGGGTCCTACAATGAGCAGTTCTTC. The variable domain in full, completed from reference TRBV9 and TRBJ2-1, reads DSGVTQTPKHLITATGQRVTLRCSPRSGDLSVYWYQQSLDQGLQFLIQYYNGEERAKGNILERFSAQQFPDLHSELNLSSLELGDSALYFCASSVVGGSYNEQFFGPGTRLTVL.